The sequence of this TCR beta chain was determined in a study of PD-1 blockade in classical Hodgkin lymphoma. Study background: Nivolumab was administered to patients intravenously at 3 mg/kg every 2 weeks.

Regarding the study as a whole: Prior to therapy, complete responders displayed diversity much like that of newly diagnosed patients. Healthy donors were reported to have higher baseline TCR diversity than newly diagnosed patients. The CD4+ diversity rise by C4D1 was clearest in complete responders.

Autologous stem cell transplantation was followed by relapse in every patient, and brentuximab vedotin exposure varied. Generated by immunoSEQ multiplex PCR, the TCRdb table keeps only in-frame clones and is missing some. The sample includes tens of thousands of clones, roughly 75% of them seen just once. The length of the CDR3 is 15 residues. Per the germline V gene, CDR1 is SGHDT and CDR2 is YYEEEE. V was pared by 4 bases and J by 4 bases, with 8 bases of the junction left unmatched. Points on this clone: Antigen: not known.

This clonotype was obtained from a human donor with classical Hodgkin lymphoma. The material was peripheral blood mononuclear cells (PBMCs), obtained before the second cycle of nivolumab. The V gene is TRBV5-6, the J gene TRBJ1-2; 9 positions agree with TRBD1. The CDR3 bases are TGTGCCAGCAGCACGGACAGGGGAAAAGGCTATGGCTACACCTTC. This gives the protein CASSTDRGKGYGYTF.